The sequence of this T cell receptor (beta chain) was determined in a study of blood T cell repertoires in COVID-19. On the study more broadly: Donors in the United States, Italy and Spain gave samples during acute or convalescent COVID-19.

Original handling: From reference gene primer amplification, estimates of nucleated cell counts were derived. Profiling relied on immunoSEQ multiplex PCR, and the TCRdb table lists in-frame clones only, not all of them. V and J calls and clone size are copied from that table; D and trimming were computed from the DNA. The sample includes under 300,000 clones, about nine tenths of them seen just once. This clone came up a few times. Germline V gene sequence: CDR1 MNHEY, CDR2 SMNVEV (reference sequence). The CDR3 runs to 16 residues. The J segment lost 3 bases and the V segment lost 2 bases, leaving 6 bases of the junction unmatched.

The chain is built from TRBV27 and TRBJ2-7; TRBD1 agrees at 11 bases. This TCR was recovered from a woman aged 25 to 39 with COVID-19, enrolled during active disease. The sequenced material came from peripheral blood. The CDR3: CASSLGGQGVFYEQYF. In nucleotides, the CDR3 is TGTGCCAGCAGTTTAGGGGGACAGGGGGTTTTCTACGAGCAGTACTTC.